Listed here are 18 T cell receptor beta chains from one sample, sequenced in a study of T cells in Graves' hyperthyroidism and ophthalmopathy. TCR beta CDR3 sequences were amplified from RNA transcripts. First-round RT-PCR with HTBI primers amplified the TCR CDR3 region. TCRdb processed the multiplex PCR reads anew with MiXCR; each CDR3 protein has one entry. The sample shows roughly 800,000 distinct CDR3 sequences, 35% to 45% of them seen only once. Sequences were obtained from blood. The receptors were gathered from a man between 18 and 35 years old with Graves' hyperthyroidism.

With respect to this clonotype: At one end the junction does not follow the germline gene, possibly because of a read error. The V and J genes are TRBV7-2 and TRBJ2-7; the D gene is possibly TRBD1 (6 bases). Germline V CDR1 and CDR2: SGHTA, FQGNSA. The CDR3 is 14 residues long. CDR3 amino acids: CASSHQSGAHEQYF. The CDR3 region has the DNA TGCGCCAGCAGCCACCAATCAGGGGCGCACGAGCAGTACTTC.

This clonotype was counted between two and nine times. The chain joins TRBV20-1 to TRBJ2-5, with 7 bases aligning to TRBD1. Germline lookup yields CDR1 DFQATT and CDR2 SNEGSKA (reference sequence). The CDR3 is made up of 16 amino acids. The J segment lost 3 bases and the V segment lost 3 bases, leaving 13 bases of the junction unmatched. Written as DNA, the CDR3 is TGCAGTGCTAGGTATACAGGGGAGCTTTCGGAAGAGACCCAGTACTTC. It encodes CSARYTGELSEETQYF.

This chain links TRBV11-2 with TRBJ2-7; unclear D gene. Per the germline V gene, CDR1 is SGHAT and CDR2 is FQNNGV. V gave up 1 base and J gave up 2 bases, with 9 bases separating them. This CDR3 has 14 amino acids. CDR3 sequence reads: CASSLGIMTYEQYF. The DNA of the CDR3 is TGTGCCAGCAGCTTAGGGATCATGACCTACGAGCAGTACTTC.

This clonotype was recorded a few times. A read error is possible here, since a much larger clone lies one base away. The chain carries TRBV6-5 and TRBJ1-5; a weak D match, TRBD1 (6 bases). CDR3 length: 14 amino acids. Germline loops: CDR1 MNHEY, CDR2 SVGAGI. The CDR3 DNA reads TGTGCCGGCAGTCCAACAGGGACGGGTCAGCCCCAGCATTTT. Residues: CAGSPTGTGQPQHF.

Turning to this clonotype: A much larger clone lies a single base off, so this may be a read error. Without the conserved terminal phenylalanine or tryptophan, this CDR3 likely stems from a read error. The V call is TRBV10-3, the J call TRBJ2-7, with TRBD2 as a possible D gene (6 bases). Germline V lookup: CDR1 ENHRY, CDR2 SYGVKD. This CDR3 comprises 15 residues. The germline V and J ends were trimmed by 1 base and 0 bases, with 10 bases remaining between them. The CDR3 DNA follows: TGTGCCATCAGTGAGTTAGCGGCGAGCTCCTACGAGCAGTACTCC. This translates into CAISELAASSYEQYS.

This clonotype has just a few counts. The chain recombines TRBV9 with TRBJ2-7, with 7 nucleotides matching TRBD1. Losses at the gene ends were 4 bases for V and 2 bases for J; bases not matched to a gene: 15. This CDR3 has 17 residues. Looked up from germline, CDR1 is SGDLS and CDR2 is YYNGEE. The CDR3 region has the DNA TGTGCCAGCAGCTTAGGAGAGGGGGCCCAAAGACCCTACGAGCAGTACTTC. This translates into CASSLGEGAQRPYEQYF.

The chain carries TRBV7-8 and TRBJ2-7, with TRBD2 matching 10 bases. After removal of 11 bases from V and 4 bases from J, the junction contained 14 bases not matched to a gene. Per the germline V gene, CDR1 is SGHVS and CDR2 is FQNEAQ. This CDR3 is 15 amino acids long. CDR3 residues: CARTIRLAGPYEQYF. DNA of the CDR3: TGTGCCCGCACTATACGACTAGCGGGCCCTTACGAGCAGTACTTC.

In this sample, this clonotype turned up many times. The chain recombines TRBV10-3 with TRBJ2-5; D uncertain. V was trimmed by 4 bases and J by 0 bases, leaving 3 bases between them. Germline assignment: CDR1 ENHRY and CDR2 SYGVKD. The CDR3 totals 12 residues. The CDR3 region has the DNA TGTGCCATCAGTGTGGACCAAGAGACCCAGTACTTC. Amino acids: CAISVDQETQYF.

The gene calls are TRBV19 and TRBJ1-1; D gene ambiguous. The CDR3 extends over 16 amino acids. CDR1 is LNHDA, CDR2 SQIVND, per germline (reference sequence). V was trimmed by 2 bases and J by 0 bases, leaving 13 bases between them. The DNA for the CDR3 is TGTGCCAGTAGTATAAAGGAGGGTTCCATGAACACTGAAGCTTTCTTT. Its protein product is CASSIKEGSMNTEAFF.

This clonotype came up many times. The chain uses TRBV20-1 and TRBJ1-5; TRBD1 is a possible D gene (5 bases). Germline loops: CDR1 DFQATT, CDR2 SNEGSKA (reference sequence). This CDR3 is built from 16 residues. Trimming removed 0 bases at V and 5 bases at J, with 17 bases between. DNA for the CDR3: TGCAGTGCTAGAGATAGGCGGTGGGGGGTCGATCAGCCCCAGCATTTT. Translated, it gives CSARDRRWGVDQPQHF.

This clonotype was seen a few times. Here the CDR3 DNA reads TGCGCCAGCAGCCAAGCCGGGGCAGACACCGGGGAGCTGTTTTTT. Translation gives CASSQAGADTGELFF. The rearrangement uses TRBV4-3 and TRBJ2-2; D may be TRBD1 or TRBD2 (5 bases each). CDR3 length: 15 residues. V lost 1 base and J 3 bases, leaving 9 bases between the germline ends. CDR1 LGHNA and CDR2 YSLEER come from the germline V gene.

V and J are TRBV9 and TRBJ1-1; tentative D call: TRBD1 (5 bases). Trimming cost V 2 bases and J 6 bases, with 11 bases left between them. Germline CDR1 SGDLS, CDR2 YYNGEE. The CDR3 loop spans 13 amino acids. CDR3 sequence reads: CASSVVRDAEAFF. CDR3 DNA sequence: TGTGCCAGCAGCGTTGTCAGGGACGCTGAAGCTTTCTTT.

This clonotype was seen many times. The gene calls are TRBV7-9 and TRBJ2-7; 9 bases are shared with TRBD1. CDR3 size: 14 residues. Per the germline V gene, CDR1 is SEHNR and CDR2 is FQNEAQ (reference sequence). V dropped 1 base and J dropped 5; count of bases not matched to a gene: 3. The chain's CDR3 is CASSLGTGVHEQYF. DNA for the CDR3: TGTGCCAGCAGCTTAGGGACAGGGGTCCACGAGCAGTACTTC.

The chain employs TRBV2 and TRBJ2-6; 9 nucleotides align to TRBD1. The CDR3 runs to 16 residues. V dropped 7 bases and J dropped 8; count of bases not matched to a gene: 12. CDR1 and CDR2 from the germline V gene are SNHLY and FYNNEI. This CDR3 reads CASKSGTGYETNVLTF. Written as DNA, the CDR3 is TGTGCCAGCAAATCCGGGACAGGGTATGAGACCAACGTCCTGACTTTC.

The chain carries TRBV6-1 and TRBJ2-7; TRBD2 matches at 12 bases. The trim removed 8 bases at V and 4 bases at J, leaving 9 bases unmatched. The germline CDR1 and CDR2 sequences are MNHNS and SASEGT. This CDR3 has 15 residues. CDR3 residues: CASRPTSGRIYEQYF. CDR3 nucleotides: TGTGCCAGCCGTCCGACTAGCGGGAGAATATACGAGCAGTACTTC.

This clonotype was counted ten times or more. Here the CDR3 reads CASRYGNPNTEAFF. The CDR3 coding sequence is TGTGCCAGCAGATACGGGAATCCGAACACTGAAGCTTTCTTT. The chain links TRBV2 to TRBJ1-1; no clear D. This CDR3 has 14 residues. Germline-derived CDR1 and CDR2 are SNHLY and FYNNEI. V was cut by 6 bases and J by 1 base, with 12 bases left in between.

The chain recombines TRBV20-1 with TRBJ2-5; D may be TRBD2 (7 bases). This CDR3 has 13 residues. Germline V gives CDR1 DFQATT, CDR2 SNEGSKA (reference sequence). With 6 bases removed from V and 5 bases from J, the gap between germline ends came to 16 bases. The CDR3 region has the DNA TGCAGTGCCACCCCGGGGGGCCGGGAGACCCAGTACTTC. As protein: CSATPGGRETQYF.

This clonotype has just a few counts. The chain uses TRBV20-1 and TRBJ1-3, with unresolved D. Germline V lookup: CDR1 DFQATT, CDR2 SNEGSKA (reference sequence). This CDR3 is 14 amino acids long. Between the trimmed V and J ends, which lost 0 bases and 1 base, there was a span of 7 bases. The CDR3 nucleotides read TGCAGTGCTAGAGATGGGGAGTCTGGAAACACCATATATTTT. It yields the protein CSARDGESGNTIYF.